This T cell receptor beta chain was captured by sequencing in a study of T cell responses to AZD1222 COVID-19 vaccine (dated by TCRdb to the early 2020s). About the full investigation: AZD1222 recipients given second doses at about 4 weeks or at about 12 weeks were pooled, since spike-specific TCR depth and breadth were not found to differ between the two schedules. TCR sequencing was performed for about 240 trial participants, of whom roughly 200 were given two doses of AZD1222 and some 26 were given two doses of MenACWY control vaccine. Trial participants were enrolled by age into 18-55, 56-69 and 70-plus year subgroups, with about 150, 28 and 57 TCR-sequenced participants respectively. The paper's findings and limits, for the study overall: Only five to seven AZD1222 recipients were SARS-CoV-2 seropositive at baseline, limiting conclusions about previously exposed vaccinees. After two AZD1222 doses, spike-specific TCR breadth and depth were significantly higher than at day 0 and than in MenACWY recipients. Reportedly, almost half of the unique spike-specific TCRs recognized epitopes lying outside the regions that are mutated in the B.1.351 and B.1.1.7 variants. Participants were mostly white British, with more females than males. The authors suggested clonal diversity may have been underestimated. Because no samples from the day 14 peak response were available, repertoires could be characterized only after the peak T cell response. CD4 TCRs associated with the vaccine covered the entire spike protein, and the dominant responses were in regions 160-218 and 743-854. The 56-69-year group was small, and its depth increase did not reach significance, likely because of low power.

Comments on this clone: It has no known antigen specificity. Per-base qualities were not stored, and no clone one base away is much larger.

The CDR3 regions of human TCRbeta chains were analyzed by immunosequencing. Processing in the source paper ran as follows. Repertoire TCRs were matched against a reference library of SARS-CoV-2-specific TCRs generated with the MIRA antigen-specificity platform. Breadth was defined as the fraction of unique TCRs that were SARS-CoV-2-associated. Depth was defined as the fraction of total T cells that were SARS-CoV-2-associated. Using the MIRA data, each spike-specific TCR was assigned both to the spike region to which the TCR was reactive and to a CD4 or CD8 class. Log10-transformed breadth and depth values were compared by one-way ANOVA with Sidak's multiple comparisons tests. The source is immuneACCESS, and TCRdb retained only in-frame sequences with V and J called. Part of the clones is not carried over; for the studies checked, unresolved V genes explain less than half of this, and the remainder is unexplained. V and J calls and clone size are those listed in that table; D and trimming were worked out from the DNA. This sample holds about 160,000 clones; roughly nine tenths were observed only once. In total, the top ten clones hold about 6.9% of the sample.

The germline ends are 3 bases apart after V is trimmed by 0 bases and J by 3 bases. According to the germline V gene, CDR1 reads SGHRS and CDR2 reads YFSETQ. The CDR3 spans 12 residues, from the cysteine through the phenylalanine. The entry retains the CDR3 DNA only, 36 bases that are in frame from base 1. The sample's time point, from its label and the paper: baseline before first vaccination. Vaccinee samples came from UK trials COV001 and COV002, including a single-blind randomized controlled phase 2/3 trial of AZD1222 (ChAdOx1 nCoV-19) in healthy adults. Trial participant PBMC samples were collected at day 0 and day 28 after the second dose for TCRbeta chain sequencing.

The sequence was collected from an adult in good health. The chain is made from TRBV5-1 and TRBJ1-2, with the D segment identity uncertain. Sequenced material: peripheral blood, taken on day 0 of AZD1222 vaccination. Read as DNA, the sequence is TGCGCCAGCAGCTTGGGGGACTATGGCTACACCTTC. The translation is CASSLGDYGYTF.